The next 21 T cell receptor beta chains were all read from a single sample in a study of Graves' ophthalmopathy and Graves' hyperthyroidism. Amplification targeted the TCR beta CDR3 regions, with RNA transcripts as the source material. HTBI primers primed a first-round RT-PCR, and a second-round multiplex PCR followed. TCRdb recomputed calls from the multiplex PCR reads with MiXCR, one row per CDR3 protein. This table has over a million distinct CDR3 sequences, around a third appearing once. The material sequenced was peripheral blood or thyroid tissue (not recorded which). These receptors all come from an adult man with Graves' hyperthyroidism.

This clonotype was picked up many times. This chain joins TRBV12-3 or TRBV12-4 and TRBJ1-1, with a tentative D call TRBD1 (5 bases). The length of the CDR3 is 14 residues. V shed 3 bases and J shed 4 bases, with 12 bases lying between them. As DNA, the CDR3 is TGTGCCAGCAGTTTTTCAGCCGGGGGCACTGAAGCTTTCTTT. As protein: CASSFSAGGTEAFF.

The rearrangement joins TRBV11-2 to TRBJ1-2, with 10 bases fitting TRBD1. V gave up 8 bases and J gave up 4 bases; unmatched junction bases: 7. The CDR3 is made up of 14 amino acids. Per germline, CDR1 SGHAT and CDR2 FQNNGV. CDR3 bases: TGTGCCAGCGGGACAGGGGAGTGGAGCTATGGCTACACCTTC. Protein product: CASGTGEWSYGYTF. Using reference TRBV11-2 and TRBJ1-2 for the parts outside the CDR3, the full variable domain is EAGVAQSPRYKIIEKRQSVAFWCNPISGHATLYWYQQILGQGPKLLIQFQNNGVVDDSQLPKDRFSAERLKGVDSTLKIQPAKLEDSAVYLCASGTGEWSYGYTFGSGTRLTVV.

This clonotype was detected only a few times. This rearrangement joins TRBV20-1 to TRBJ1-5; 7 positions match TRBD1. The CDR3 length is 16 residues. V shed 1 base, J shed 0 bases, and the junction held 6 bases outside the gene matches. The V gene's germline CDR1 is DFQATT and CDR2 SNEGSKA (reference sequence). The CDR3 DNA reads TGCAGTGCTAGAGCCTCGGACAGGTATAGCAATCAGCCCCAGCATTTT. Its protein is CSARASDRYSNQPQHF.

The genes are TRBV24-1 and TRBJ2-5; 7 nucleotides line up with TRBD2. V lost 2 bases and J lost 4; bases outside the gene matches: 6. CDR3 size: 15 residues. CDR1 and CDR2 (germline): KGHDR, SFDVKD. CDR3 nucleotides: TGTGCCACCAGTGATTCGGGACTAATTGGAGAGACCCAGTACTTC. This sequence encodes CATSDSGLIGETQYF.

The genes are TRBV10-1 and TRBJ2-5; 10 bases fit TRBD1. The J segment lost 4 bases and the V segment lost 7 bases, leaving 21 bases of the junction unmatched. The CDR3 is 19 amino acids. Per the germline V gene, CDR1 is WNHNN and CDR2 is SYGVQD (reference sequence). CDR3 coding DNA: TGCGCCAGCATACGAAGTCGGCCCCGGGACAGGGGCAGGGGAGAGACCCAGTACTTC. This sequence encodes CASIRSRPRDRGRGETQYF.

This clonotype was seen more than once but under ten times. The rearrangement uses TRBV7-9 and TRBJ1-2; 7 nucleotides agree with TRBD1. The germline CDR1 and CDR2 sequences are SEHNR and FQNEAQ (reference sequence). Unmatched junction bases numbered 3, after V lost 0 bases and J lost 2 bases. CDR3 size: 15 residues. This CDR3 is CASSLAGQANYGYTF. The DNA for the CDR3 is TGTGCCAGCAGCTTAGCCGGACAGGCGAACTATGGCTACACCTTC. Together with reference TRBV7-9 and TRBJ1-2, the CDR3 gives the full variable domain: DTGVSQNPRHKITKRGQNVTFRCDPISEHNRLYWYRQTLGQGPEFLTYFQNEAQLEKSRLLSDRFSAERPKGSFSTLEIQRTEQGDSAMYLCASSLAGQANYGYTFGSGTRLTVV.

This clonotype was detected a few times. This chain connects TRBV2 to TRBJ1-5; 7 bases are a match to TRBD1. Germline lookup yields CDR1 SNHLY and CDR2 FYNNEI. Trimming cost V 6 bases and J 5 bases; bases outside gene matches: 7. CDR3 length: 14 residues. This chain's CDR3 is CASRVRGRHQPQHF. CDR3 bases: TGTGCCAGCAGGGTCAGGGGGAGGCATCAGCCCCAGCATTTT.

This clonotype has ten or more counts. V and J are TRBV19 and TRBJ1-1; 7 bases are shared with TRBD1. Germline V gene data show CDR1 as LNHDA and CDR2 as SQIVND (reference sequence). Trimming at V came to 7 bases and at J to 8 bases, leaving 4 bases not matched to a gene. This CDR3 contains 11 residues. CDR3 DNA sequence: TGTGCCAGTACAATGACAGGGGAAGCTTTCTTT. Translated: CASTMTGEAFF. The full variable domain, its missing parts supplied by reference TRBV19 and TRBJ1-1, is DGGITQSPKYLFRKEGQNVTLSCEQNLNHDAMYWYRQDPGQGLRLIYYSQIVNDFQKGDIAEGYSVSREKKESFPLTVTSAQKNPTAFYLCASTMTGEAFFGQGTRLTVV.

The sample holds many counts of this clonotype. The V and J genes are TRBV7-9 and TRBJ2-7, with a possible D match to TRBD2 (6 bases). This CDR3 region has 14 residues. Germline CDR1 SEHNR, CDR2 FQNEAQ (reference sequence). Trimming took 5 bases from V and 0 from J, leaving 11 bases between them. CDR3 DNA: TGTGCCAGCAGCACGGGACTGAGCTCCTACGAGCAGTACTTC. Encoded protein: CASSTGLSSYEQYF.

This clonotype was seen ten or more times. V gene TRBV5-6 combines with J gene TRBJ1-1; D might be TRBD1 (6 bases). Trimming left V 1 base short and J 6 bases short, with 10 bases between. The CDR3 is 13 amino acids. CDR1 and CDR2 (germline): SGHDT, YYEEEE. The CDR3 here is CASSLQGMAEAFF. DNA of the CDR3: TGTGCCAGCAGCTTGCAGGGGATGGCTGAAGCTTTCTTT.

Many counts were recorded for this clonotype. The J gene is TRBJ1-1, the V gene TRBV19; D ambiguous. V dropped 10 bases and J dropped 4 bases, with 16 bases sitting between them. Germline V lookup: CDR1 LNHDA, CDR2 SQIVND (reference sequence). The CDR3 sequence is 13 residues long. The CDR3 here is CATQPLGFTEAFF. CDR3 sequence (DNA): TGTGCCACCCAACCCCTGGGTTTCACTGAAGCTTTCTTT.

This clonotype has at least ten counts. The V and J genes are TRBV29-1 and TRBJ2-7; tentatively, D is TRBD1 or TRBD2 (5 bases each). Germline CDR1 SQVTM, CDR2 ANQGSEA. CDR3 length equals 15 residues. The V end lost 4 bases, the J end lost 2 bases, and 18 bases lay between the germline ends. CDR3 in DNA: TGCAGCGTTGTTCGAGGGGCGGGTCGTACCTACGAGCAGTACTTC. Its protein product is CSVVRGAGRTYEQYF.

This clonotype was seen ten or more times. V gene TRBV5-8 combines with J gene TRBJ1-2; D unclear. CDR1 and CDR2 from the germline V gene are SGHTS and YDEGEE. The CDR3 contains 13 residues. The V end lost 3 bases, the J end lost 3 bases, and 9 bases lay between the germline ends. As DNA, the CDR3 is TGTGCCAGCAGCTCCACTGATGACTATGGCTACACCTTC. This encodes CASSSTDDYGYTF.

The V call is TRBV10-3, the J call TRBJ2-5; D may be TRBD1 or TRBD2 (5 bases each). With 10 bases removed from V and 6 bases from J, the gap between germline ends came to 18 bases. From germline, CDR1 is ENHRY and CDR2 SYGVKD. CDR3 size: 13 residues. CDR3 loop: CATNSGTGKTQYF. For the CDR3, the DNA is TGTGCCACCAACTCCGGGACCGGGAAGACCCAGTACTTC.

This clonotype was counted many times. The chain has TRBV7-9 and TRBJ2-7; 8 bases are a match to TRBD1. Germline V lookup: CDR1 SEHNR, CDR2 FQNEAQ (reference sequence). The CDR3 has 15 amino acids. V lost 5 bases, J lost 3 bases, and 9 bases stayed unmatched. CDR3 nucleotides: TGTGCCAGCAGCCCCCGAAGGACAGGGTACTACGAGCAGTACTTC. Protein: CASSPRRTGYYEQYF. Full variable domain (missing parts from reference TRBV7-9 and TRBJ2-7): DTGVSQNPRHKITKRGQNVTFRCDPISEHNRLYWYRQTLGQGPEFLTYFQNEAQLEKSRLLSDRFSAERPKGSFSTLEIQRTEQGDSAMYLCASSPRRTGYYEQYFGPGTRLTVT.

Regarding this clonotype: An end of the junction does not agree with germline; a read error may underlie this. V is TRBV10-2 and J is TRBJ1-5; 8 positions match TRBD1. Germline lookup yields CDR1 WSHSY and CDR2 SAAADI. The CDR3 spans 15 residues. DNA for the CDR3: TGCGCCAGCAGTGAGCTCGGACAGGGTCACCAGCCTCAGCATTTT. Amino acid sequence: CASSELGQGHQPQHF.

This clonotype was seen a handful of times. This chain uses TRBV28 with TRBJ1-4, with D hard to call. CDR3 length equals 14 residues. Germline V lookup: CDR1 MDHEN, CDR2 SYDVKM. Trimming took 3 bases from V and 6 from J, leaving 11 bases between them. DNA of the CDR3: TGTGCCAGCAGTTTGCCCGACGCCTATGAAAAACTGTTTTTT. This codes for CASSLPDAYEKLFF. Based on the CDR3 plus reference TRBV28 and TRBJ1-4, the full variable domain is DVKVTQSSRYLVKRTGEKVFLECVQDMDHENMFWYRQDPGLGLRLIYFSYDVKMKEKGDIPEGYSVSREKKERFSLILESASTNQTSMYLCASSLPDAYEKLFFGSGTQLSVL.

This clonotype appeared a few times. One junction end disagrees with the germline gene, perhaps due to a read error. This chain joins TRBV7-2 and TRBJ2-3, with 10 positions matching TRBD1. Looked up from germline, CDR1 is SGHTA and CDR2 is FQGNSA. This CDR3 region has 17 residues. In DNA, the CDR3 is TGCGCCAGCAGCCAAGATTGGACAGGGGGTGAGGTTGATACGCAGTATTTT. Translation: CASSQDWTGGEVDTQYF.

As to this clonotype: This may be a read error, as it is one base from a much larger clone. The V call is TRBV5-1, the J call TRBJ1-5, with TRBD1 matching over 7 bases. The CDR3 has 16 amino acids. Germline V gene data show CDR1 as SGHRS and CDR2 as YFSETQ. Here the CDR3 reads CASSLGGQFSNQSQHF. CDR3 nucleotides: TGCGCCAGCAGCTTGGGGGGACAGTTTAGCAATCAGTCCCAGCATTTT.

Worth noting for this clonotype: A much larger clone differs from this one at a single base, so this may be a read error. J is TRBJ2-5 and V is TRBV20-1; no clear D gene. Germline CDR1 and CDR2: DFQATT and SNEGSKA (reference sequence). The CDR3 sequence is 11 residues long. The CDR3 DNA is TGCAGTGGGATAGAGAGAGAGGCCCAGTACTTC. Its protein is CSGIEREAQYF.

In regard to this clonotype: A much larger clone differs from this one at a single base, so this may be a read error. The chain links TRBV7-3 to TRBJ2-7, with D maybe TRBD2 (6 bases). This CDR3 has 14 residues. Germline V gene data show CDR1 as SGHTA and CDR2 as FQGTGA. The V end lost 5 bases, the J end lost 8 bases, and 19 bases lay between the germline ends. In DNA form, the CDR3 reads TGTGCCAGCAGCGCGGGAAGGAGTCTTAACAAGCAGTACTTC. Protein product: CASSAGRSLNKQYF.